Each of the 9 T cell receptor beta chains below was sequenced from the same sample in a study of shared clonotypes between healthy human individuals. The table came from immunoSEQ multiplex PCR; TCRdb's copy has only in-frame clones and leaves some out. In the table there are about 490,000 clones, 78% of which are singletons. The sequencing input was PBMCs. The source of these receptors is a woman between 40 and 55 years old in good health. Some clones in this sample may be carry-over from other donors' samples.

V gene TRBV11-3 combines with J gene TRBJ2-7; 7 bases align to TRBD2. This CDR3 comprises 14 residues. V was pared by 3 bases and J by 0 bases, with 2 bases of the junction left unmatched. Looked up from germline, CDR1 is SGHNT and CDR2 is YENEEA. The CDR3 region has the DNA TGTGCCAGCAGCTTCCTAGCGGACTCCTACGAGCAGTACTTC. Its translation is CASSFLADSYEQYF.

V gene TRBV27 combines with J gene TRBJ1-1; D not certain. Germline loops: CDR1 MNHEY, CDR2 SMNVEV (reference sequence). V was trimmed by 2 bases and J by 3 bases, leaving 13 bases between them. This CDR3 contains 15 residues. CDR3 protein: CASSLGSPGYTEAFF. CDR3 bases: TGTGCCAGCAGTTTAGGTTCTCCGGGATACACTGAAGCTTTCTTT.

The chain links TRBV5-6 to TRBJ2-7; D is uncertain. Germline CDR1 reads SGHDT; CDR2 reads YYEEEE. The CDR3 totals 12 residues. Trimming removed 4 bases at V and 3 bases at J, with 8 bases between. In DNA form, the CDR3 reads TGTGCCAGCAGCCTACTCTACTACGAGCAGTACTTC. Amino acid sequence: CASSLLYYEQYF.

The chain combines TRBV6-5 with TRBJ1-2; 9 nucleotides align to TRBD1. The ends lost 6 bases at V and 6 bases at J; junction bases unmatched: 5. CDR3 length: 13 amino acids. Germline V gives CDR1 MNHEY, CDR2 SVGAGI. The CDR3, as DNA: TGTGCCAGCAGGACCACAGGGGGCGATGGCTACACCTTC. Residues: CASRTTGGDGYTF.

The gene calls are TRBV15 and TRBJ1-2; a weak D match, TRBD1 (6 bases). V lost 1 base and J 8 bases, leaving 14 bases between the germline ends. CDR1 LNHNV and CDR2 YYDKDF come from the germline V gene (reference sequence). The CDR3 contains 14 residues. The CDR3 reads CATSRGSQGQGYTF. The CDR3 bases are TGTGCCACCAGCAGAGGATCGCAGGGGCAAGGCTACACCTTC.

This clone has only one observation. This rearrangement joins TRBV27 to TRBJ2-7; 8 bases map to TRBD2. This CDR3 has 18 amino acids. CDR1 and CDR2 (germline): MNHEY, SMNVEV (reference sequence). V lost 0 bases to trimming and J lost 2 bases; unmatched junction nucleotides: 12. The CDR3 reads CASSLSRGARSGTYEQYF. The CDR3 nucleotides read TGTGCCAGCAGTTTATCGCGGGGGGCGCGTTCTGGAACCTACGAGCAGTACTTC.

The count of this clone is one. This chain joins TRBV11-1 and TRBJ2-2, with 7 bases matching TRBD2. The CDR3 extends over 16 amino acids. Losses at the gene ends were 5 bases for V and 0 bases for J; bases not matched to a gene: 6. Germline loops: CDR1 SGHAT, CDR2 FQDESV (reference sequence). CDR3 DNA sequence: TGTGCCAGCAGCCCCCTGGGACTAACGAACACCGGGGAGCTGTTTTTT. Its translation is CASSPLGLTNTGELFF.

The sample holds one count of this clone. V gene TRBV19 combines with J gene TRBJ2-7, with D tentatively TRBD2 (5 bases). The germline gives CDR1 LNHDA, CDR2 SQIVND (reference sequence). CDR3 length equals 13 residues. Trimming removed 4 bases from V and 7 bases from J, with 14 bases in between. CDR3: CASSTGPPGEQYF. CDR3 in DNA: TGTGCCAGTAGTACCGGACCTCCGGGGGAGCAGTACTTC.

This sequence joins TRBV6-1 and TRBJ1-1, with a tentative D call TRBD1 (6 bases). The CDR3 is 13 amino acids. Germline values: CDR1 MNHNS, CDR2 SASEGT. Trimming cost V 6 bases and J 0 bases, with 8 bases left between them. Written as DNA, the CDR3 is TGTGCCAGCAGGGACAGAGTGAACACTGAAGCTTTCTTT. Protein: CASRDRVNTEAFF.